This TCR beta chain is from a study of OX40 agonist ivuxolimab in advanced cancers. Overall study findings and caveats: Partial responders at 0.1-3.0 mg/kg had among the lowest clonal expansion. Some nonresponders likewise displayed low normalized T-cell clonal expansion. In general, CD8+ T cells held more expanded clones than CD4+ did, on average.

This clone is medium-sized (0.01 to 0.1%). Its antigen is unknown. Libraries were prepared by immunoSEQ multiplex PCR; TCRdb keeps only in-frame clonotypes and omits some of them. This sample has about 79,000 clones, with around 85% found just once. The J segment lost 6 bases and the V segment lost 0 bases, leaving 4 bases of the junction unmatched. Germline-derived CDR1 and CDR2 are SGDLS and YYNGEE. The CDR3 totals 15 residues. The sequencing used CD4+ or CD8+ T cells sorted from blood, collected in a trial of the OX40 agonist ivuxolimab. This TCR was recovered from an adult with an advanced solid tumor such as melanoma, head and neck, liver or kidney cancer. The V and J genes are TRBV9 and TRBJ2-1; the match to TRBD2 covers 9 bases. CDR3 nucleotide sequence: TGTGCCAGCAGCGTAGGGGGTAGCGGGAGCAATGAGCAGTTCTTC. Amino acids: CASSVGGSGSNEQFF.